The sequence of this T cell receptor (beta chain) was determined in a study of blood T cells in healthy people across ages. The study, taken as a whole, reports: As age increased, TCR beta diversity per million T cells fell in a roughly linear fashion.

Together with a sample-barcoded 5' primer, a J-beta primer mix was included in a second PCR lasting about 7 to 11 cycles. TCRdb re-derived calls from the 5' RACE reads in MiXCR, one entry per CDR3 protein. The data show 550,000 to 750,000 distinct CDR3 sequences, around a fifth seen once. The CDR3 runs 16 residues. Germline V CDR1 and CDR2: SGHTA, FQGNSA. J lost 4 bases, V lost 3 bases, and 6 bases had no gene match. This clonotype was seen a handful of times. The antigen remains undetermined. Per sample, no less than 5 micrograms of total RNA were extracted. Source material: blood. The clonotype comes from a man in his 70s in good health. The chain has TRBV7-2 and TRBJ2-7; 13 bases are shared with TRBD2. CDR3 sequence reads: CASSFRTSGGTYEQYF. Here the CDR3 DNA reads TGTGCCAGCAGCTTCCGGACTAGCGGGGGTACTTACGAGCAGTACTTC. Combining the CDR3 with reference TRBV7-2 and TRBJ2-7 gives the whole variable domain GAGVSQSPSNKVTEKGKDVELRCDPISGHTALYWYRQSLGQGLEFLIYFQGNSAPDKSGLPSDRFSAERTGGSVSTLTIQRTQQEDSAVYLCASSFRTSGGTYEQYFGPGTRLTVT.